One and the same sample provided the 15 T cell receptor beta chains below, sequenced in a study of T cells in Graves' hyperthyroidism and ophthalmopathy. RNA transcripts provided the source from which TCR beta CDR3 regions were amplified. HTBI primers drove first-round RT-PCR of the TCR CDR3. MiXCR, applied by TCRdb to the multiplex PCR reads, yields one record per CDR3 protein. The sample includes 560,000 or so distinct CDR3 sequences, about 20% of them seen just once. Sequencing was performed on blood. Source of these receptors: a man aged 40-49 years with Graves' ophthalmopathy.

This clonotype was picked up many times. This sequence joins TRBV3-1 and TRBJ2-1; no clear D. Trimming removed 1 base from V and 5 bases from J, with 6 bases in between. The germline V gene has CDR1 LGHDT and CDR2 YNNKEL (reference sequence). CDR3 size: 13 residues. The CDR3 sequence: CASSQGNNNEQFF. CDR3 nucleotide sequence: TGTGCCAGCAGCCAAGGTAATAACAATGAGCAGTTCTTC.

The table lists this clonotype with a few counts. The chain links TRBV7-2 to TRBJ1-5; the match to TRBD1 covers 7 bases. The germline CDR1 and CDR2 sequences are SGHTA and FQGNSA. This CDR3 has 15 residues. V trimming: 5 bases; J trimming: 3 bases; junction bases outside the gene matches: 7. The CDR3, as DNA: TGTGCCAGCAGCAAGGAGGGACAGCCCAATCAGCCCCAGCATTTT. Amino acid sequence: CASSKEGQPNQPQHF. The full variable domain, in which reference TRBV7-2 and TRBJ1-5 provide the parts outside the CDR3, is GAGVSQSPSNKVTEKGKDVELRCDPISGHTALYWYRQSLGQGLEFLIYFQGNSAPDKSGLPSDRFSAERTGGSVSTLTIQRTQQEDSAVYLCASSKEGQPNQPQHFGDGTRLSIL.

This chain uses TRBV4-1 with TRBJ2-1; 8 bases are shared with TRBD2. V was clipped by 2 bases and J by 8 bases; unmatched bases: 8. Germline-derived CDR1 and CDR2 are MGHRA and YSYEKL. The CDR3 runs 15 residues. The CDR3 DNA reads TGCGCCAGCAGCCAAACTAGCGGCCTTAGGGATGAGCAGTTCTTC. This codes for CASSQTSGLRDEQFF.

This clonotype was found a few times. The chain employs TRBV7-8 and TRBJ1-1; TRBD1 might be the D (5 bases). V was pared by 1 base and J by 7 bases, with 10 bases between. Per germline, CDR1 SGHVS and CDR2 FQNEAQ. CDR3 size: 13 residues. This chain's CDR3 is CASSLGGPNEAFF. In DNA, the CDR3 is TGTGCCAGCAGCTTAGGGGGCCCCAATGAAGCTTTCTTT.

This clonotype was detected many times. V is TRBV20-1 and J is TRBJ2-3; D unclear. CDR3 length equals 14 residues. Trimming pared 5 bases from V and 1 base from J, leaving 13 bases between. Germline V gene data show CDR1 as DFQATT and CDR2 as SNEGSKA (reference sequence). This chain's CDR3 is CSAPLAAGTDTQYF. The CDR3 DNA follows: TGCAGTGCTCCTTTAGCCGCCGGCACAGATACGCAGTATTTT.

V usage is TRBV6-2 or TRBV6-3 and J usage is TRBJ2-1, with a weak D call TRBD1 (6 bases). The V and J ends lost 7 bases and 10 bases respectively, with 20 bases between them. Germline CDR1 is MNHEY and CDR2 is SVGEGT. The CDR3 runs to 14 residues. The CDR3 loop reads CASTKQGIGEEQFF. As DNA, the CDR3 is TGTGCCAGCACTAAGCAGGGGATCGGAGAGGAGCAGTTCTTC.

This clonotype appeared a single time. A much larger clone differs by one base, so this may be a read error. The J gene is TRBJ1-1, the V gene TRBV30; 7 nucleotides agree with TRBD1. Germline V gene lookup returns CDR1 GTSNPN and CDR2 SVGIG (reference sequence). V was clipped by 6 bases and J by 10 bases; unmatched bases: 11. This CDR3 has 12 residues. CDR3 sequence: CACDRESSAAFF. The CDR3 DNA is TGTGCCTGTGACAGGGAATCCTCGGCAGCTTTCTTT.

This clonotype was picked up a small number of times. V and J are TRBV4-3 and TRBJ2-7, with a possible D match to TRBD1 (6 bases). Trimming stripped 1 base from V and 4 bases from J, with 20 bases between. The germline V gene has CDR1 LGHNA and CDR2 YSLEER. CDR3 size: 17 residues. The CDR3 sequence: CASSQARTGKQGYEQYF. The CDR3 region has the DNA TGCGCCAGCAGCCAAGCCCGTACAGGGAAGCAGGGTTACGAGCAGTACTTC.

In this sample, this clonotype turned up many times. The gene calls are TRBV7-2 and TRBJ2-1; 10 bases match TRBD2. The CDR3 consists of 17 residues. Per the germline V gene, CDR1 is SGHTA and CDR2 is FQGNSA. Trimming removed 7 bases from V and 8 bases from J; junction bases left unmatched: 17. This CDR3 is CASTSPSGGAIWDEQFF. CDR3 nucleotide sequence: TGTGCCAGCACCTCCCCGAGCGGGGGGGCAATTTGGGATGAGCAGTTCTTC.

With regard to this clonotype: Sequence at one end of the junction differs from germline and may be a read error. This chain links TRBV13 with TRBJ2-5, with D possibly matching TRBD2 (6 bases). Germline assignment: CDR1 PRHDT and CDR2 FYEKMQ (reference sequence). The CDR3 covers 14 residues. CDR3 sequence: CASSSTSSQETQCF. The CDR3 bases are TGTGCCAGCAGTTCAACTAGCAGCCAAGAGACCCAGTGCTTC.

There are a few counts of this clonotype. The rearrangement joins TRBV12-3 or TRBV12-4 to TRBJ1-6; 10 bases are shared with TRBD1. With 4 bases clipped from V and 8 bases from J, the junction kept 8 bases outside the gene matches. This CDR3 spans 16 amino acids. The CDR3 DNA reads as TGTGCCAGCAGTTCTGGACAGGGGGGGTTTCATTCACCCCTCCACTTT. Translated: CASSSGQGGFHSPLHF.

V usage is TRBV15 and J usage is TRBJ2-3; D is unclear. CDR3 length: 11 residues. V was cut by 3 bases and J by 6 bases, with 4 bases left in between. Germline assignment: CDR1 LNHNV and CDR2 YYDKDF (reference sequence). The CDR3 sequence is CATSRGDTQYF. The CDR3 bases are TGTGCCACCAGCAGGGGTGATACGCAGTATTTT.

This clonotype appeared many times. This chain links TRBV20-1 with TRBJ2-7, with unresolved D. Germline lookup yields CDR1 DFQATT and CDR2 SNEGSKA (reference sequence). V was trimmed by 0 bases and J by 7 bases, leaving 10 bases between them. This CDR3 region has 12 residues. Here the CDR3 DNA reads TGCAGTGCTAGAGATTTTTTGAGGGAGCAGTACTTC. Amino acid sequence: CSARDFLREQYF.

The chain links TRBV18 to TRBJ2-7; possibly TRBD1 for D (7 bases). Trimming left V 8 bases short and J 7 bases short, with 24 bases between. Germline loops: CDR1 KGHSH, CDR2 LQKENI. This CDR3 spans 15 amino acids. This CDR3 reads CASATSEGAYGEQYF. CDR3 DNA sequence: TGTGCCAGCGCCACGTCGGAGGGGGCTTATGGGGAGCAGTACTTC.

This clonotype was counted a few times. The chain links TRBV20-1 to TRBJ2-1, with TRBD2 matching over 8 bases. The CDR3 consists of 14 residues. The germline gives CDR1 DFQATT, CDR2 SNEGSKA (reference sequence). The ends lost 7 bases at V and 0 bases at J; junction bases unmatched: 5. CDR3 sequence (DNA): TGCAGTGTGTTAGCGGGGACCTCCTACAATGAGCAGTTCTTC. Amino acid sequence: CSVLAGTSYNEQFF.